A selection of T cell receptor beta chains follows, all from one sample in a study of T cell changes during pregnancy in multiple sclerosis. Profiling relied on immunoSEQ multiplex PCR, and the TCRdb table lists in-frame clones only, not all of them. Among 84,000 or so clones listed, roughly 93% were seen once. The source material was peripheral blood, sampled in the third trimester of pregnancy. All receptors come from a female donor with multiple sclerosis, enrolled in a pregnancy study. CDR3s include the opening cysteine and the closing phenylalanine or tryptophan. A D gene is named only where the DNA matches it firmly. Size tells how often a clone was seen (once, few, many) or the class of an expanded clone, and some rows leave it out.

11,TRBV11-2,TRBJ1-1,.,.,CASSLFRGAFF,TGTGCCAGCAGCTTATTCCGGGGGGCTTTCTTT
15,TRBV7-2,TRBJ2-7,.,.,CASSLGRGNGYEQYF,TGTGCCAGCAGCTTAGGGAGGGGAAACGGCTACGAGCAGTACTTC
15,TRBV15,TRBJ1-2,.,.,CATSRSGGGTKGYTF,TGTGCCACCAGCAGAAGTGGTGGGGGGACTAAAGGCTACACCTTC
14,TRBV6-5,TRBJ2-2,TRBD1,.,CASQGQGVGGELFF,TGTGCCAGCCAGGGTCAGGGGGTCGGCGGGGAGCTGTTTTTT
16,TRBV13,TRBJ1-3,.,.,CASSLGRSFSGNTIYF,TGTGCCAGCAGCTTAGGCAGGTCCTTCTCTGGAAACACCATATATTTT
14,TRBV2,TRBJ2-5,TRBD1,.,CASSQDRGEETQYF,TGTGCCAGCAGCCAGGACAGGGGTGAAGAGACCCAGTACTTC
15,TRBV2,TRBJ1-6,.,.,CASRAQGIFNSPLHF,TGTGCCAGCAGAGCACAGGGCATCTTTAATTCACCCCTCCACTTT
15,TRBV10-3,TRBJ2-2,TRBD1,.,CAIKTGGVGTGELFF,TGTGCCATCAAGACAGGGGGCGTCGGAACCGGGGAGCTGTTTTTT
18,TRBV7-8,TRBJ1-3,.,.,CASSLESWRPGSGNTIYF,TGTGCCAGCAGCTTAGAGTCATGGAGGCCGGGAAGTGGAAACACCATATATTTT
17,TRBV9,TRBJ1-2,TRBD1,few,CASSGLRPGQWAYGYTF,TGTGCCAGCAGCGGCTTAAGACCGGGACAGTGGGCCTATGGCTACACCTTC
16,TRBV18,TRBJ2-3,.,.,CASSPPGSLRTDTQYF,TGTGCCAGCTCACCCCCGGGAAGTTTAAGAACAGATACGCAGTATTTT
13,TRBV5-1,TRBJ2-1,TRBD2,.,CASNLADYNEQFF,TGCGCCAGCAATCTAGCGGACTACAATGAGCAGTTCTTC
14,TRBV6-5,TRBJ1-1,TRBD1,.,CASSGTGGYTEAFF,TGTGCCAGCAGTGGGACAGGGGGCTATACTGAAGCTTTCTTT
13,TRBV9,TRBJ1-5,.,once,CASSVDPGQPQHF,TGTGCCAGCAGCGTAGATCCGGGTCAGCCCCAGCATTTT
16,TRBV29-1,TRBJ1-4,TRBD1,few,CSVGVIGNRGNEKLFF,TGCAGCGTTGGGGTTATCGGGAACAGGGGTAATGAAAAACTGTTTTTT
12,TRBV29-1,TRBJ2-2,.,.,CSVEGTSGELFF,TGCAGCGTTGAAGGGACATCCGGGGAGCTGTTTTTT